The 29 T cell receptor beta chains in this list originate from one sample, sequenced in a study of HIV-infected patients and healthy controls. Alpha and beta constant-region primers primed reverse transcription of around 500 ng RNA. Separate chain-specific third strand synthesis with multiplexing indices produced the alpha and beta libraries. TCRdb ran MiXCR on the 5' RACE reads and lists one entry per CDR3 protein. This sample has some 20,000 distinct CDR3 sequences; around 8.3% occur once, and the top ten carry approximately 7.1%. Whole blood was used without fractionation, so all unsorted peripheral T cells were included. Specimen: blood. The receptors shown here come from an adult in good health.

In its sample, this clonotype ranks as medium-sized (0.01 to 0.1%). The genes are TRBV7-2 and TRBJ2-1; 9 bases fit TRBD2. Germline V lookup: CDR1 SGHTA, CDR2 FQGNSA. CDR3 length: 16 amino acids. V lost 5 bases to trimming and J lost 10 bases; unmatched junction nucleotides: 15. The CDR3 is CASSPGGSGSSREQFF. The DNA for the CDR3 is TGTGCCAGCAGCCCTGGGGGTAGCGGGAGTAGTAGAGAGCAGTTCTTC.

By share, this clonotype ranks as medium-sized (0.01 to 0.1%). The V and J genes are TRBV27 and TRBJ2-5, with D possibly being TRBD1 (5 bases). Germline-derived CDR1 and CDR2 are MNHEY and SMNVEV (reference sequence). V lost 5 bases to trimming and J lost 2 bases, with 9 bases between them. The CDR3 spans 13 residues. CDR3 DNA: TGTGCCAGCAGTCATGGACAACAAGAGACCCAGTACTTC. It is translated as CASSHGQQETQYF.

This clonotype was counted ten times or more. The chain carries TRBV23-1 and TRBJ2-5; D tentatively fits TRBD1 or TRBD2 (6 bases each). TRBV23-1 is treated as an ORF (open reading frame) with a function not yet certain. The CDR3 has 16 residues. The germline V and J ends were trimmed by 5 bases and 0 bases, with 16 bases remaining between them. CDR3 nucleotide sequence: TGCGCCAGCAGTTTACCGCGAGGGGGGAACCAAGAGACCCAGTACTTC. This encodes CASSLPRGGNQETQYF.

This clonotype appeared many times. In DNA form, the CDR3 reads TGTGCCAGCAGTTTCGGACAGGGGGACCGGGGAGCCAAAAACATTCAGTACTTC. Amino acids: CASSFGQGDRGAKNIQYF. This chain links TRBV12-3 or TRBV12-4 with TRBJ2-4; 10 positions agree with TRBD1. The CDR3 extends over 18 amino acids. The V segment lost 3 bases and the J segment 0 bases; nucleotides outside the gene matches: 8.

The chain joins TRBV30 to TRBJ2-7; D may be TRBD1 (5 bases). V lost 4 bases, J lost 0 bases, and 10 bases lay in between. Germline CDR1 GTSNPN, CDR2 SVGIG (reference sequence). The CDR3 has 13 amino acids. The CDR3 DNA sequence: TGTGCCTGGACCCCTGACAGCTCCTACGAGCAGTACTTC. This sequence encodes CAWTPDSSYEQYF.

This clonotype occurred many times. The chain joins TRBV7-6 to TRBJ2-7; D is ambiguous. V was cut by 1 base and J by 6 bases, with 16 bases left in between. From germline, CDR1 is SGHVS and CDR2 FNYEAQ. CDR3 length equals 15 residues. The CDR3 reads CASSLVVQRPSEQYF. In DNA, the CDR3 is TGTGCCAGCAGCTTAGTGGTCCAGCGTCCTTCCGAGCAGTACTTC.

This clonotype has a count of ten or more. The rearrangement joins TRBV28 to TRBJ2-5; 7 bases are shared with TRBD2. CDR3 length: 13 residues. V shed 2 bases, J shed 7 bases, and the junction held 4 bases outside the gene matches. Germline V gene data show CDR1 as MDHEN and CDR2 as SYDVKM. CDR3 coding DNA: TGTGCCAGCAGTTTAGGGGGGGAGGTGACCCAGTACTTC. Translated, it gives CASSLGGEVTQYF.

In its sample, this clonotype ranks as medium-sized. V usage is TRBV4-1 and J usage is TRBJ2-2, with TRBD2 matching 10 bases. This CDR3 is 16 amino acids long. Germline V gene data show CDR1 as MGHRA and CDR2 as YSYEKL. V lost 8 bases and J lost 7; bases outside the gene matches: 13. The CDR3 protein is CASSRLAGRGLGELFF. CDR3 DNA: TGCGCCAGCTCCCGACTAGCGGGCCGGGGGCTCGGGGAGCTGTTTTTT.

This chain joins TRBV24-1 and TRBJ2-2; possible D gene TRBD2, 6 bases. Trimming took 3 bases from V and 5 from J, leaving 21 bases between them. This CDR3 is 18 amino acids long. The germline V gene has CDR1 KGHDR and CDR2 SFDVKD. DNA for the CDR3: TGTGCCACCAGTGATCCTTCTATAGGGACTTCATCAACCGGGGAGCTGTTTTTT. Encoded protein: CATSDPSIGTSSTGELFF.

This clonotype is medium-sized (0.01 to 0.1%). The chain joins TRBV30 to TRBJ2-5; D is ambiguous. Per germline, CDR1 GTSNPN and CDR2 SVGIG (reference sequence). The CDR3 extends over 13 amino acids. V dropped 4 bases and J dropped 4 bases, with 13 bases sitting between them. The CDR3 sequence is CAWNGYNRETQYF. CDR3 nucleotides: TGTGCCTGGAATGGGTACAATAGAGAGACCCAGTACTTC.

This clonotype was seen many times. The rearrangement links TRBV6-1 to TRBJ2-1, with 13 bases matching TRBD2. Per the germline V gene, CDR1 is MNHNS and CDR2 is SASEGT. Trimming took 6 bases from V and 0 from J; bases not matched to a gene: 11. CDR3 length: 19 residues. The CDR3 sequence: CASSPRLAGGGNSYNEQFF. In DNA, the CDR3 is TGTGCCAGCAGCCCCAGACTAGCGGGAGGAGGGAACTCCTACAATGAGCAGTTCTTC.

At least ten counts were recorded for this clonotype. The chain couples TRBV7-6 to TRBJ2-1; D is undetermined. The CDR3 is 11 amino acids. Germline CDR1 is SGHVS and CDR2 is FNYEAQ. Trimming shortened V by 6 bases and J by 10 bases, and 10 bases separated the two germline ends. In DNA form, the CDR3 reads TGTGCCAGCAGTTCTTCCCTGGAGCAGTTCTTC. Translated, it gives CASSSSLEQFF.

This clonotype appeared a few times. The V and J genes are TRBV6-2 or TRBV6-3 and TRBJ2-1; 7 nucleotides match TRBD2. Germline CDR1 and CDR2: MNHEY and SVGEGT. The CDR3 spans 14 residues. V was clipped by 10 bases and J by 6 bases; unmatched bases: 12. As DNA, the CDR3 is TGTGCCACCCAGGCTAGCGGCCCTGGCAATGAGCAGTTCTTC. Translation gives CATQASGPGNEQFF.

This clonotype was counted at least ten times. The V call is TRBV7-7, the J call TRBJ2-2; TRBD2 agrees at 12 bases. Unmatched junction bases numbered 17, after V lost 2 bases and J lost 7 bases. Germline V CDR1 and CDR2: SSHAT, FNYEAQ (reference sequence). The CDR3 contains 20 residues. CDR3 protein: CASSLRLAGASAPGGGELFF. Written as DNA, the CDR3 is TGTGCCAGCAGCTTAAGACTAGCGGGAGCATCGGCCCCGGGTGGCGGGGAGCTGTTTTTT.

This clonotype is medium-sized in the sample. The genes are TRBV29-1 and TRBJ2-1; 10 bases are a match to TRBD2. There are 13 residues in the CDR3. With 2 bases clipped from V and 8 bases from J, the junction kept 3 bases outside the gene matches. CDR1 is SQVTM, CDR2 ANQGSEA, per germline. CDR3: CSVEMLAGDEQFF. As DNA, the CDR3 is TGCAGCGTTGAAATGCTAGCGGGAGATGAGCAGTTCTTC.

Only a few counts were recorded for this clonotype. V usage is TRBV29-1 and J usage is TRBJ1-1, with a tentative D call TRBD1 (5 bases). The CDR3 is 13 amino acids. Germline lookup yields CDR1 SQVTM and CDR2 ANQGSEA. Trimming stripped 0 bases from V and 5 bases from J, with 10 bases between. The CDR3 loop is CSVEDGWGTEAFF. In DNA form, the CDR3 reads TGCAGCGTTGAAGATGGGTGGGGGACTGAAGCTTTCTTT.

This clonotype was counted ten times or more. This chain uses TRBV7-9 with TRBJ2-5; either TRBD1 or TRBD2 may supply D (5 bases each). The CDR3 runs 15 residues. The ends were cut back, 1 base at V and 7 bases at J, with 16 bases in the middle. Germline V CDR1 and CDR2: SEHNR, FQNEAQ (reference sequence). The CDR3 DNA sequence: TGTGCCAGCAGCTTAGAAGGGACCGCCCTTGGGACCCAGTACTTC. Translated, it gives CASSLEGTALGTQYF.

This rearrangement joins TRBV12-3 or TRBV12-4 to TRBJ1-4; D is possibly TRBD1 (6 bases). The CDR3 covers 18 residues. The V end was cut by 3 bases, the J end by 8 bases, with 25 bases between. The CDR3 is CASSFGSGADLRGEKLFF. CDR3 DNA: TGTGCCAGCAGTTTCGGGTCAGGGGCCGACCTGCGGGGCGAAAAACTGTTTTTT.

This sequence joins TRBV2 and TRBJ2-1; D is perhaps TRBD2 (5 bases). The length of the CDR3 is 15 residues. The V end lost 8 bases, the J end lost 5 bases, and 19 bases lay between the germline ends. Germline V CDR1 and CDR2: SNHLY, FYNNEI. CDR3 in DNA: TGTGCCAGCCTTGTTGGGGAGTTCCAAGACAATGAGCAGTTCTTC. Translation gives CASLVGEFQDNEQFF.

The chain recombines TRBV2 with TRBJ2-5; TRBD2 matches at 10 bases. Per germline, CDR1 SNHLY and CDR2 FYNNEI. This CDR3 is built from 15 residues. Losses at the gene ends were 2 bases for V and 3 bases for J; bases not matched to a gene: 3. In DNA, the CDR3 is TGTGCCAGCAGTGAAACTAGCGGGACGGAAGAGACCCAGTACTTC. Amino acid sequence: CASSETSGTEETQYF.

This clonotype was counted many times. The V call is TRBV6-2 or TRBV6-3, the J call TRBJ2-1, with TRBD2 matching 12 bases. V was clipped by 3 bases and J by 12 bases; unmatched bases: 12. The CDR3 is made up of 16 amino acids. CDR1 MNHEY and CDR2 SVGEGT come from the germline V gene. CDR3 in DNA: TGTGCCAGCAGTTATCTGTTGACTAGCGGGAGTTCACGGCAGTTCTTC. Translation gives CASSYLLTSGSSRQFF.

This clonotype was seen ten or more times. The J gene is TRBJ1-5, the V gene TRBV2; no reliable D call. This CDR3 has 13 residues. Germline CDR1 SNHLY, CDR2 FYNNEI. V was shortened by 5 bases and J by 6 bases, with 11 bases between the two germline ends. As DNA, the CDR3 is TGTGCCAGCAGTAAGTCGGCGGGTCAGCCCCAGCATTTT. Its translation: CASSKSAGQPQHF.

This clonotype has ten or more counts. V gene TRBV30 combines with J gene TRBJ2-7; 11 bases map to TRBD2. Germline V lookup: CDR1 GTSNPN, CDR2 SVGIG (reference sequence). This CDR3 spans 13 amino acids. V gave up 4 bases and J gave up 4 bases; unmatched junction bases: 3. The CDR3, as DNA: TGTGCCTGGAAATTAGCGGGAGGGTACGAGCAGTACTTC. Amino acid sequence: CAWKLAGGYEQYF.

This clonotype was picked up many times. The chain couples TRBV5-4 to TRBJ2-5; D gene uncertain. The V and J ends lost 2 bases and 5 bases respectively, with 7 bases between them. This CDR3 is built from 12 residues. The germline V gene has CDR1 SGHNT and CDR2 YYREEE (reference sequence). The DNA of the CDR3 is TGTGCCAGCAGCTTAGAGAGCGAGACCCAGTACTTC. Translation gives CASSLESETQYF.

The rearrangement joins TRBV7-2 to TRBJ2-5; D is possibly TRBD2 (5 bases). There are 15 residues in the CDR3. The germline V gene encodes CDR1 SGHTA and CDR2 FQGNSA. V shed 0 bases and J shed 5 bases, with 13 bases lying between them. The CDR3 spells CASSLAEGRIETQYF. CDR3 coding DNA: TGTGCCAGCAGCTTAGCCGAGGGTAGGATCGAGACCCAGTACTTC.

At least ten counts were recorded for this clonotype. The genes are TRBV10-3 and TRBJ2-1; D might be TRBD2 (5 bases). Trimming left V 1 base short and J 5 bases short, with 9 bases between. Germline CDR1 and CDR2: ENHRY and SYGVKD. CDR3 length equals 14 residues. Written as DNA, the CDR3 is TGTGCCATCAGTGAGTTCCGGGATAACAATGAGCAGTTCTTC. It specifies CAISEFRDNNEQFF.

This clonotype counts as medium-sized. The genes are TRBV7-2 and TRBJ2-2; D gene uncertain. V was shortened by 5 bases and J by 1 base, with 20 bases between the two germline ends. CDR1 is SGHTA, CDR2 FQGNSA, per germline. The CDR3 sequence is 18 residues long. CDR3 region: CASSPDRVGVRNTGELFF. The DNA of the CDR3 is TGTGCCAGCAGCCCCGATCGGGTAGGAGTGCGGAACACCGGGGAGCTGTTTTTT.

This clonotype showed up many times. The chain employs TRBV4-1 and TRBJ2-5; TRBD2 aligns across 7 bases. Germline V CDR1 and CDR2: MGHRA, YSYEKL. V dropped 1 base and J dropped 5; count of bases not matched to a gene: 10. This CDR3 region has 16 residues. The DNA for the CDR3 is TGCGCCAGCAGCCAAGTAGGAGCGGGGCCGAAGGAGACCCAGTACTTC. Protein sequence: CASSQVGAGPKETQYF.

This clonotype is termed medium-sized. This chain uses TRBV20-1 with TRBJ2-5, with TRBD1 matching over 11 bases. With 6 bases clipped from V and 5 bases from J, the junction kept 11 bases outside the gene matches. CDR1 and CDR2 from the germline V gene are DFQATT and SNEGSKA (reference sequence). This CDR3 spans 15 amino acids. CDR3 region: CSAGQGARIWETQYF. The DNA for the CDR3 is TGCAGTGCCGGACAGGGGGCGCGGATCTGGGAGACCCAGTACTTC.